What follows are 17 T cell receptor beta chains derived from one specimen sequenced in a study of blood T cell repertoires in COVID-19. Generated by immunoSEQ multiplex PCR, the TCRdb table keeps only in-frame clones and is missing some. Among about 200,000 clones listed, approximately 80% were seen once. The sequenced sample consisted of peripheral blood. The receptors shown here come from an elderly woman with COVID-19, enrolled during active disease.

The J gene is TRBJ2-3, the V gene TRBV5-4; 9 nucleotides match TRBD1. The CDR3 extends over 15 amino acids. The V gene's germline CDR1 is SGHNT and CDR2 YYREEE (reference sequence). V was clipped by 0 bases and J by 6 bases; unmatched bases: 5. The CDR3 region has the DNA TGTGCCAGCAGCTTGGCTAGGGGACAGGGCGATACGCAGTATTTT. Translation: CASSLARGQGDTQYF.

The chain links TRBV4-1 to TRBJ2-1; TRBD1 is a possible D gene (6 bases). The CDR3 spans 17 residues. V lost 1 base to trimming and J lost 7 bases, with 20 bases between them. Germline CDR1 is MGHRA and CDR2 is YSYEKL. CDR3 nucleotide sequence: TGCGCCAGCAGCCAAGCCCGGGACACCATCACATCTAATGAGCAGTTCTTC. It codes for CASSQARDTITSNEQFF.

The CDR3 nucleotides are TGTGCCACCAGCAGGGTAGCAGGGGGCCCAGATACGCAGTATTTT. This translates into CATSRVAGGPDTQYF. This chain links TRBV15 with TRBJ2-3, with TRBD1 matching 8 bases. CDR1 LNHNV and CDR2 YYDKDF come from the germline V gene (reference sequence). Trimming took 3 bases from V and 4 from J; bases not matched to a gene: 6. This CDR3 has 15 amino acids.

The rearrangement uses TRBV7-2 and TRBJ1-6; 8 bases align to TRBD1. Trimming took 2 bases from V and 6 from J; bases not matched to a gene: 3. Germline V lookup: CDR1 SGHTA, CDR2 FQGNSA. The CDR3 runs 15 residues. The CDR3 region has the DNA TGTGCCAGCAGCTTACGACAGGGGAGTAATTCACCCCTCCACTTT. This gives the protein CASSLRQGSNSPLHF.

The CDR3 reads CASSQVAPSTEAFF. The CDR3 DNA reads as TGTGCCAGCAGCCAAGTGGCCCCCTCTACTGAAGCTTTCTTT. The rearrangement links TRBV3-1 (or the pseudogene TRBV3-2) to TRBJ1-1; no firm D call. Looked up from germline, CDR1 is LGHDT and CDR2 is YNNKEL (reference sequence). The CDR3 covers 14 residues. Trimming removed 1 base at V and 5 bases at J, with 11 bases between.

The chain carries TRBV29-1 and TRBJ1-2, with 7 bases fitting TRBD1. The CDR3 loop spans 14 amino acids. Germline loops: CDR1 SQVTM, CDR2 ANQGSEA. V shed 2 bases and J 6 bases; nucleotides not matched to a gene: 9. The CDR3: CSVEKVRGNDGYTF. CDR3 sequence (DNA): TGCAGCGTTGAAAAGGTCAGGGGGAATGATGGCTACACCTTC.

This chain joins TRBV9 and TRBJ2-3; 9 bases match TRBD2. The V gene end was trimmed by 0 bases and the J gene end by 4 bases; junction bases not matched to a gene: 9. This CDR3 region has 17 residues. Looked up from germline, CDR1 is SGDLS and CDR2 is YYNGEE. The CDR3 DNA reads TGTGCCAGCAGCGTAGCCTTGGCGGGAGGGGGGCCAGATACGCAGTATTTT. Amino acid sequence: CASSVALAGGGPDTQYF.

In its sample, this clone was seen once. V usage is TRBV5-1 and J usage is TRBJ2-7; D is possibly TRBD2 (6 bases). The CDR3 is 15 amino acids. Trimming removed 4 bases from V and 4 bases from J, with 18 bases in between. CDR1 and CDR2 (germline): SGHRS, YFSETQ. Written as DNA, the CDR3 is TGCGCCAGCAGCGGCAGCGCAGGGACTCGGTACGAGCAGTACTTC. Translated: CASSGSAGTRYEQYF.

The gene calls are TRBV5-1 and TRBJ2-3, with D possibly being TRBD1 (6 bases). The CDR3 is 16 residues long. Trimming left V 4 bases short and J 8 bases short, with 23 bases between. The V gene's germline CDR1 is SGHRS and CDR2 YFSETQ. The CDR3 region is CASSASQGSLGGTQYF. The DNA for the CDR3 is TGCGCCAGCAGCGCCTCACAGGGATCCCTTGGGGGTACGCAGTATTTT.

The V gene is TRBV15, the J gene TRBJ2-1; TRBD1 agrees at 9 bases. Germline V gives CDR1 LNHNV, CDR2 YYDKDF (reference sequence). The CDR3 is 16 residues long. V was clipped by 3 bases and J by 1 base; unmatched bases: 4. The CDR3 DNA sequence: TGTGCCACCAGCAGGGCCGGGACAGGGTCCTACAATGAGCAGTTCTTC. Its translation is CATSRAGTGSYNEQFF.

This clone has a single count. This sequence joins TRBV27 and TRBJ2-1, with a tentative D call TRBD2 (5 bases). The CDR3 has 15 residues. With 3 bases removed from V and 0 bases from J, the gap between germline ends came to 9 bases. The germline V gene encodes CDR1 MNHEY and CDR2 SMNVEV (reference sequence). The CDR3, as DNA: TGTGCCAGCAGTTTGAAAGGGAGCTCCTACAATGAGCAGTTCTTC. This codes for CASSLKGSSYNEQFF.

This chain joins TRBV27 and TRBJ1-5; 7 bases align to TRBD1. This CDR3 is built from 12 residues. CDR1 is MNHEY and CDR2 is SMNVEV in the germline V gene (reference sequence). The V and J ends lost 8 bases and 7 bases, in that order; junction bases with no gene match: 5. CDR3 region: CASGDREQPQHF. CDR3 in DNA: TGTGCCAGCGGCGACAGGGAACAGCCCCAGCATTTT.

The chain joins TRBV3-1 (or the pseudogene TRBV3-2) to TRBJ1-4; D unresolved. Germline V gene data show CDR1 as LGHDT and CDR2 as YNNKEL (reference sequence). The CDR3 totals 15 residues. Trimming removed 1 base at V and 6 bases at J, with 12 bases between. The CDR3 reads CASSQGPQRDEKLFF. The CDR3 DNA sequence: TGTGCCAGCAGCCAAGGCCCACAGAGGGATGAAAAACTGTTTTTT.

This clone appeared a few times. The chain joins TRBV24-1 to TRBJ2-3; 10 nucleotides line up with TRBD2. The CDR3 is 16 residues long. The J segment lost 4 bases and the V segment lost 5 bases, leaving 8 bases of the junction unmatched. CDR1 KGHDR and CDR2 SFDVKD come from the germline V gene. CDR3 sequence reads: CATSAASGSYADTQYF. Written as DNA, the CDR3 is TGTGCCACCAGTGCGGCTAGCGGGAGCTACGCAGATACGCAGTATTTT.

This clone was seen a handful of times. The J gene is TRBJ1-4, the V gene TRBV10-3, with a possible D match to TRBD1 (6 bases). The V end lost 6 bases, the J end lost 12 bases, and 20 bases lay between the germline ends. In germline, CDR1 is ENHRY, CDR2 SYGVKD. This CDR3 spans 14 amino acids. The CDR3 DNA sequence: TGTGCCATCAGCCGCGAAACAGGGTATGGGGAACTGTTTTTT. This codes for CAISRETGYGELFF.

The chain uses TRBV15 and TRBJ1-2, with TRBD1 identical over 10 bases. Losses at the gene ends were 1 base for V and 2 bases for J; bases not matched to a gene: 4. Germline CDR1 and CDR2: LNHNV and YYDKDF (reference sequence). This CDR3 has 16 amino acids. DNA of the CDR3: TGTGCCACCAGCAGAGTGAGGGGACAGGGGAACTATGGCTACACCTTC. Translation: CATSRVRGQGNYGYTF.

The rearrangement uses TRBV3-1 (or the pseudogene TRBV3-2) and TRBJ1-2; tentatively, D is TRBD1 (6 bases). CDR3 length equals 12 residues. Germline CDR1 reads LGHDT; CDR2 reads YNNKEL (reference sequence). V gave up 4 bases and J gave up 8 bases, with 11 bases separating them. The CDR3, as DNA: TGTGCCAGCAGCCCACAAGGACAGGGCTACACCTTC. Protein product: CASSPQGQGYTF.